This record covers a single T cell receptor beta chain. V dropped 0 bases and J dropped 6 bases, with 10 bases sitting between them. The CDR3 length is 14 residues. Germline assignment: CDR1 SGDLS and CDR2 YYNGEE. The sample belongs to a study of control samples from healthy donors and cancer patients. Measured with immunoSEQ multiplex PCR; TCRdb has only the in-frame clones, and not every one. The profile covers some 140,000 clones, with about 94% appearing a single time and around 6.2% taken by the ten largest. The sequencing sample was made of blood. This sequence was found in a man in his forties or fifties in good health. This chain links TRBV9 with TRBJ2-1; D call uncertain. CDR3 in DNA: TGTGCCAGCAGCGTAGAAGCTAGTGGCAATGAGCAGTTCTTC. It codes for CASSVEASGNEQFF.